The table lists the clone carrying this T cell receptor beta chain with many counts. Preparation of the unsorted libraries drew on 2 million PBMCs stored at -80 C. This entry comes from a study of neurological immune-mediated disorders. V gave up 5 bases and J gave up 6 bases, with 11 bases separating them. The CDR3 is 12 residues long. TCRdb re-derived calls from the 5' RACE reads in MiXCR, one entry per CDR3 protein. The sample yields 84,000 or so distinct CDR3 sequences, over 9% seen once. Sequenced input: PBMCs. The chain uses TRBV12-3 or TRBV12-4 and TRBJ2-7; the D gene is possibly TRBD2 (5 bases). The receptor was derived from a man aged 40-50 years in good health. This CDR3 reads CASSPGVGEQYF. The CDR3 DNA reads as TGTGCCAGCAGTCCCGGGGTCGGCGAGCAGTACTTC.